The 5 T cell receptor beta chains below come from one sample, sequenced in a study of blood T cells in healthy people across ages. Through a sample-barcoded 5' primer and a J-beta primer mix, a second PCR was run for about 6 to 11 cycles. Each CDR3 protein gets one entry after TCRdb re-called the 5' RACE reads with MiXCR. Of about 640,000 distinct CDR3 sequences in the sample, around 43% are singletons; the top ten hold about 30%. Sequencing used blood. The receptors derive from a man older than 75 in good health.

This clonotype was observed a single time. The chain combines TRBV27 with TRBJ1-2; TRBD1 matches 12 bases. The V and J ends lost 5 bases and 8 bases, in that order; junction bases with no gene match: 9. The CDR3 extends over 15 amino acids. Germline loops: CDR1 MNHEY, CDR2 SMNVEV (reference sequence). The CDR3 loop is CASSPRGTGGGGYTF. CDR3 coding DNA: TGTGCCAGCAGTCCCCGAGGGACAGGGGGCGGGGGCTACACCTTC.

J is TRBJ2-1 and V is TRBV7-6; TRBD1 matches at 7 bases. V trimming: 3 bases; J trimming: 7 bases; junction bases outside the gene matches: 9. Germline CDR1 SGHVS, CDR2 FNYEAQ. The CDR3 consists of 15 residues. CDR3 protein: CASSLRPGQLNEQFF. The CDR3, as DNA: TGTGCCAGCAGCTTGCGTCCGGGACAGCTGAATGAGCAGTTCTTC.

As regards this clonotype: A much larger clone lies a single base off, so this may be a read error. The V gene is TRBV29-1, the J gene TRBJ2-7; 10 bases line up with TRBD1. The CDR3 has 13 residues. Per the germline V gene, CDR1 is SQVTM and CDR2 is ANQGSEA. Here the CDR3 reads CGVGTGEVREQYF. CDR3 sequence (DNA): TGCGGCGTCGGGACAGGGGAGGTACGGGAGCAGTACTTC.

This clonotype was observed at least ten times. The chain uses TRBV28 and TRBJ2-7; D may match TRBD1 or TRBD2 (5 bases each). Deletions cut 8 bases from V and 2 bases from J, with 16 bases between. This CDR3 is built from 14 residues. Germline values: CDR1 MDHEN, CDR2 SYDVKM. DNA of the CDR3: TGTGCCAGCGGGACCCTGTTAGTGCCCTACGAGCAGTACTTC. Translated, it gives CASGTLLVPYEQYF.

There are a few counts of this clonotype. The chain employs TRBV28 and TRBJ1-2; possibly TRBD1 for D (5 bases). In germline, CDR1 is MDHEN, CDR2 SYDVKM. Trimming shortened V by 7 bases and J by 7 bases, and 13 bases separated the two germline ends. CDR3 length: 12 residues. CDR3 in amino acids: CASTSGSGGYTF. CDR3 bases: TGTGCCAGCACATCAGGGTCAGGTGGCTACACCTTC.